This is a list of T cell receptor beta chains from one sample in a study of blood T cell repertoires in COVID-19. Sequenced by immunoSEQ multiplex PCR; TCRdb stores in-frame clones only, minus some. The sample lists over 150,000 clones, approximately 88% seen once, with roughly 2.8% in the top ten. The sample taken for sequencing was peripheral blood. All receptors derive from a woman aged 60-70 years with acute or convalescent COVID-19. CDR3s include the opening cysteine and the closing phenylalanine or tryptophan. D genes are given only for firm matches. Size values are once, few and many counts, or a class for expanded clones, and some rows have none.

j_call | d_call | v_call | clone_size | cdr3_aa | cdr3_nt
TRBJ1-1 | - | TRBV4-1 | - | CASSQGLLSNTEAFF | TGCGCCAGCAGCCAAGGGCTCTTATCTAACACTGAAGCTTTCTTT
TRBJ2-5 | TRBD2 | TRBV27 | - | CASSSPMGLAGDQETQYF | TGTGCCAGCAGTAGCCCCATGGGACTAGCGGGGGATCAAGAGACCCAGTACTTC
TRBJ2-7 | TRBD1 | TRBV28 | - | CASSFGQGVHEQYF | TGTGCCAGCAGTTTTGGACAGGGGGTCCACGAGCAGTACTTC
TRBJ1-5 | - | TRBV7-2 | - | CASSLGPGGQPQHF | TGTGCCAGCAGCTTAGGACCCGGGGGTCAGCCCCAGCATTTT
TRBJ1-2 | - | TRBV7-9 | - | CASSLALVGLLREGGYTF | TGTGCCAGCAGCTTAGCGCTTGTAGGATTGTTGAGGGAAGGCGGCTACACCTTC
TRBJ2-6 | - | TRBV27 | once | CASSSLGAAGANVLTF | TGTGCCAGCAGCAGTCTGGGGGCGGCCGGGGCCAACGTCCTGACTTTC
TRBJ2-2 | - | TRBV7-2 | - | CASSPLYGGPTTGELFF | TGTGCCAGCAGCCCCCTGTACGGGGGGCCGACCACCGGGGAGCTGTTTTTT
TRBJ2-3 | TRBD2 | TRBV7-2 | - | CASSLQASGGADTQYF | TGTGCCAGCAGCTTACAGGCTAGCGGGGGGGCAGATACGCAGTATTTT
TRBJ2-3 | TRBD2 | TRBV7-9 | - | CASSPPGKAGGTDTQYF | TGTGCCAGCAGCCCCCCGGGGAAAGCGGGGGGGACAGATACGCAGTATTTT
TRBJ1-1 | - | TRBV4-1 | - | CASRKGQMNTEAFF | TGCGCCAGCAGAAAAGGACAGATGAACACTGAAGCTTTCTTT
TRBJ1-2 | - | TRBV19 | - | CASSKPTDYGYTF | TGTGCCAGTAGTAAACCGACAGATTATGGCTACACCTTC
TRBJ1-6 | - | TRBV30 | - | CAWTGQVGNSPLHF | TGTGCCTGGACAGGGCAAGTGGGGAATTCACCCCTCCACTTT
TRBJ1-3 | - | TRBV7-9 | - | CASSPGSGGAGNTIYF | TGTGCCAGCAGCCCAGGGAGTGGAGGGGCTGGAAACACCATATATTTT
TRBJ2-5 | TRBD1 | TRBV7-2 | - | CASSLTVDREETQYF | TGTGCCAGCAGCTTGACCGTCGACAGGGAAGAGACCCAGTACTTC
TRBJ2-7 | - | TRBV4-3 | - | CASSQNIQGYEQYF | TGCGCCAGCAGCCAGAATATACAGGGCTACGAGCAGTACTTC
TRBJ2-3 | - | TRBV27 | few | CASSFVQNSGGFTDTQYF | TGTGCCAGCAGTTTCGTCCAAAACTCGGGGGGCTTCACAGATACGCAGTATTTT
TRBJ2-5 | TRBD2 | TRBV5-4 | - | CASSPRTGGGETQYF | TGTGCCAGCAGCCCACGAACTGGGGGGGGAGAGACCCAGTACTTC
TRBJ1-2 | TRBD1 | TRBV7-2 | - | CASSFGGQGYGYTF | TGTGCCAGCAGCTTTGGGGGACAGGGGTATGGCTACACCTTC
TRBJ2-7 | TRBD1 | TRBV7-2 | - | CASTIAQGALEQYF | TGTGCCAGCACCATCGCACAGGGGGCGCTCGAGCAGTACTTC
TRBJ2-3 | - | TRBV10-1 | few | CASRGGGDTQYF | TGCGCCAGCAGGGGAGGGGGAGATACGCAGTATTTT
TRBJ2-1 | - | TRBV27 | - | CASSQRGNEQFF | TGTGCCAGCAGCCAAAGAGGGAATGAGCAGTTCTTC
TRBJ1-2 | - | TRBV6-5 | - | CASTFPGGGYTF | TGTGCCAGCACCTTTCCGGGGGGTGGCTACACCTTC
TRBJ1-5 | - | TRBV6-2/TRBV6-3 | few | CASSPTGNSNQPQHF | TGTGCCAGCAGCCCCACAGGGAATAGCAATCAGCCCCAGCATTTT
TRBJ1-5 | - | TRBV7-3 | - | CASSFGGNQPQHF | TGTGCCAGCAGTTTCGGGGGGAATCAGCCCCAGCATTTT
TRBJ2-7 | - | TRBV14 | - | CASSQPGGLLYEQYF | TGTGCCAGCAGTCAACCGGGGGGCCTCCTGTACGAGCAGTACTTC
TRBJ2-2 | - | TRBV27 | once | CASSSFSGDGELFF | TGTGCCAGCAGTTCGTTCTCAGGGGACGGGGAGCTGTTTTTT
TRBJ2-5 | TRBD2 | TRBV5-4 | - | CASSLVVGGVETQYF | TGTGCCAGCAGCTTGGTGGTCGGGGGGGTAGAGACCCAGTACTTC
TRBJ1-2 | - | TRBV2 | - | CASSESGLGYTF | TGTGCCAGCAGTGAATCAGGACTGGGCTACACCTTC
TRBJ2-1 | - | TRBV19 | - | CASSNFPNEQFF | TGTGCCAGTAGTAATTTTCCGAATGAGCAGTTCTTC
TRBJ1-4 | - | TRBV2 | - | CASSVTGWSEKLFF | TGTGCCAGCAGTGTAACGGGGTGGAGTGAAAAACTGTTTTTT
TRBJ1-4 | - | TRBV21-1 | - | CASSKVKGIFEKLFF | TGTGCCAGCAGCAAAGTTAAGGGGATCTTTGAAAAACTGTTTTTT
TRBJ2-3 | TRBD2 | TRBV4-3 | - | CASSQDSIAGGSTDTQYF | TGCGCCAGCAGCCAAGATTCCATAGCGGGGGGCTCCACAGATACGCAGTATTTT
TRBJ2-5 | - | TRBV5-1 | - | CASSLDGRWQETQYF | TGCGCCAGCAGCTTGGACGGCAGGTGGCAAGAGACCCAGTACTTC
TRBJ2-1 | - | TRBV19 | - | CASSIALVREQFF | TGTGCCAGTAGTATAGCACTAGTCCGGGAGCAGTTCTTC
TRBJ2-7 | TRBD1 | TRBV18 | - | CASSSDRDFYEQYF | TGTGCCAGCTCATCCGACAGGGATTTCTACGAGCAGTACTTC
TRBJ2-5 | TRBD1 | TRBV28 | - | CAGGTGGKETQYF | TGTGCCGGGGGGACAGGGGGAAAGGAGACCCAGTACTTC
TRBJ2-3 | TRBD1 | TRBV19 | - | CASSSGQGVYSQYF | TGTGCCAGTAGTAGCGGACAGGGAGTCTATTCGCAGTATTTT
TRBJ2-3 | TRBD2 | TRBV7-2 | - | CASSFPGGANTQYF | TGTGCCAGCAGCTTTCCCGGGGGGGCTAATACGCAGTATTTT
TRBJ1-5 | TRBD1 | TRBV19 | - | CASHRGPYSNQPQHF | TGTGCCAGCCACAGGGGCCCTTATAGCAATCAGCCCCAGCATTTT
TRBJ2-7 | TRBD2 | TRBV11-2 | - | CASRSHLGGSYEQYF | TGTGCCAGCAGGTCCCATTTGGGGGGGAGCTACGAGCAGTACTTC
TRBJ1-2 | - | TRBV28 | - | CASSSLRTHHYGYTF | TGTGCCAGCAGTTCCCTAAGGACACACCATTATGGCTACACCTTC
TRBJ1-3 | - | TRBV7-2 | - | CASSYRKQQGNTIYF | TGTGCCAGCAGCTACAGGAAACAGCAAGGAAACACCATATATTTT
TRBJ2-7 | TRBD1 | TRBV12-5 | - | CASGLVRLRGPYEQYF | TGTGCTAGTGGTTTGGTAAGGTTGAGGGGGCCCTACGAGCAGTACTTC
TRBJ1-1 | - | TRBV6-2/TRBV6-3 | - | CASTPQGSEAFF | TGTGCCAGCACCCCTCAGGGATCTGAAGCTTTCTTT
TRBJ2-2 | TRBD2 | TRBV9 | - | CASSPGLAGSNTGELFF | TGTGCCAGCAGCCCGGGACTAGCGGGCTCGAACACCGGGGAGCTGTTTTTT
TRBJ1-1 | TRBD1 | TRBV7-9 | - | CASSGTAKDTEAFF | TGTGCCAGCAGCGGGACAGCGAAGGACACTGAAGCTTTCTTT
TRBJ1-1 | - | TRBV4-1 | - | CASSQVSGKEAEAFF | TGCGCCAGCAGCCAAGTTTCAGGGAAAGAGGCTGAAGCTTTCTTT
TRBJ1-5 | - | TRBV2 | once | CATTDSNQPQHF | TGTGCCACAACAGATAGCAATCAGCCCCAGCATTTT